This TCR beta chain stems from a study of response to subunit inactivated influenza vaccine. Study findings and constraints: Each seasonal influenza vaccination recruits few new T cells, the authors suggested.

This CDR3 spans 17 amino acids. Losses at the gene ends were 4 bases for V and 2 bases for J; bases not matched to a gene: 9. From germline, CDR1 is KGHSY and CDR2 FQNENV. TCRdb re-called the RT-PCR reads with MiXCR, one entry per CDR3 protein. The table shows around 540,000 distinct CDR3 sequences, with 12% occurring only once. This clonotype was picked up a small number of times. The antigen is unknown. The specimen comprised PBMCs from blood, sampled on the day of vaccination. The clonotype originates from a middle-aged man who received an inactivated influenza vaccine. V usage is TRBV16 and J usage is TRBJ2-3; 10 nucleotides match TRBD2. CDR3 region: CASSPKPGTSDTDTQYF. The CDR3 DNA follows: TGTGCCAGCAGCCCAAAACCCGGGACTAGCGACACAGATACGCAGTATTTT.